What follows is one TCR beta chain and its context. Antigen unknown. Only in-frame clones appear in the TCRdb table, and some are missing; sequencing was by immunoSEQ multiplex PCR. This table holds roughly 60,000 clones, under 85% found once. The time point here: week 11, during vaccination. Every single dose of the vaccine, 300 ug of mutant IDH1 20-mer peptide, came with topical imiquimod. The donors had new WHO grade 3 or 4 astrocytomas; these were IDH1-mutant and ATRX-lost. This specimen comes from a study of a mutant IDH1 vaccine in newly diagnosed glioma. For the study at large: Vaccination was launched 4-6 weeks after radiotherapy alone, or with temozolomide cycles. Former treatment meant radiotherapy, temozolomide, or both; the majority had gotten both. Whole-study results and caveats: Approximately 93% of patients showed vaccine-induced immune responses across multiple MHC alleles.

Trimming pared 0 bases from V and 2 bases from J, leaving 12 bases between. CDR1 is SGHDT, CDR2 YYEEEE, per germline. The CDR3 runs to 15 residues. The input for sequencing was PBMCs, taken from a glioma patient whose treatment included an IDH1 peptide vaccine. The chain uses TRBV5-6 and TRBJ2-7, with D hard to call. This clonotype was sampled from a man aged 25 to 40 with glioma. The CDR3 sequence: CASSLENRGPYEQYF. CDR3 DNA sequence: TGTGCCAGCAGCTTGGAGAACAGAGGTCCCTACGAGCAGTACTTC.